The 30 T cell receptor beta chains below were found in one sample sequenced in a study of regulatory T cells in long-lasting Graves disease. Construction of TCR beta libraries relied on iRepertoire HTBI primers and on Arm-PCR targeting CDR3 regions. MiXCR was run by TCRdb on the multiplex PCR reads, yielding one entry per CDR3 protein. The table includes around 420,000 distinct CDR3 sequences, 15% to 18% detected once. Time point meaning: newly diagnosed GD, antithyroid drugs for less than 3 months. PBMC-extracted RNA yielded the TCR library. The sequenced sample was peripheral blood mononuclear cells (PBMCs), obtained at new diagnosis, from a patient treated with antithyroid drugs. These receptors were taken from a female donor with Graves disease.

This clonotype occurred many times. This chain uses TRBV12-3 or TRBV12-4 with TRBJ2-1; 7 bases are a match to TRBD2. The J call is uncertain, as TRBJ2-5 better fits the DNA end. This CDR3 spans 13 amino acids. The CDR3: CASSSTSVETQYF. The CDR3 nucleotides read TGTGCCAGCAGTTCTACTAGCGTGGAGACCCAGTACTTC.

This clonotype came up many times. V and J are TRBV7-9 and TRBJ2-3; a weak D match, TRBD2 (5 bases). This CDR3 comprises 16 residues. V dropped 5 bases and J dropped 3 bases, with 18 bases sitting between them. CDR1 is SEHNR, CDR2 FQNEAQ, per germline (reference sequence). DNA for the CDR3: TGTGCCAGCAGCCCCTCGGTCGGGGAAGTTACAGATACGCAGTATTTT. Translating gives CASSPSVGEVTDTQYF.

This clonotype was counted many times. The CDR3 DNA sequence: TGTGCCAGCCAGTTTTTGAGGGATACGCAGTATTTT. It codes for CASQFLRDTQYF. The rearrangement links TRBV28 to TRBJ2-3; the D is unclear. Trimming cost V 8 bases and J 6 bases, with 12 bases left between them. Germline CDR1 MDHEN, CDR2 SYDVKM. This CDR3 is 12 amino acids long. Looking up the rest from reference TRBV28 and TRBJ2-3 gives the full variable domain: DVKVTQSSRYLVKRTGEKVFLECVQDMDHENMFWYRQDPGLGLRLIYFSYDVKMKEKGDIPEGYSVSREKKERFSLILESASTNQTSMYLCASQFLRDTQYFGPGTRLTVL.

This clonotype was seen at least ten times. This rearrangement joins TRBV29-1 to TRBJ2-3; 8 bases line up with TRBD2. The CDR3 runs to 15 residues. CDR1 is SQVTM and CDR2 is ANQGSEA in the germline V gene. V shed 4 bases, J shed 4 bases, and the junction held 10 bases outside the gene matches. CDR3 nucleotides: TGCAGCGTTGCCGGGGGACTAGGAGGGTCAGATACGCAGTATTTT. As protein: CSVAGGLGGSDTQYF.

This clonotype was detected ten times or more. This chain links TRBV30 with TRBJ2-7; D might be TRBD1 (6 bases). This CDR3 has 13 residues. V lost 3 bases to trimming and J lost 3 bases, with 12 bases between them. Germline V gene lookup returns CDR1 GTSNPN and CDR2 SVGIG (reference sequence). CDR3 sequence: CAWSATGNYEQYF. The CDR3 coding sequence is TGTGCCTGGAGCGCTACAGGGAACTACGAGCAGTACTTC.

This clonotype came up many times. V gene TRBV27 combines with J gene TRBJ1-1; D is perhaps TRBD1 (5 bases). In germline, CDR1 is MNHEY, CDR2 SMNVEV (reference sequence). The V end was cut by 2 bases, the J end by 1 base, with 14 bases between. This CDR3 is 16 amino acids long. CDR3 loop: CASSLIPLDRNTEAFF. The DNA of the CDR3 is TGTGCCAGCAGTTTAATCCCCCTTGACAGGAACACTGAAGCTTTCTTT.

As for this clonotype: Possible read error: a much larger clone is one base away. The chain couples TRBV6-4 to TRBJ1-5, with 10 bases fitting TRBD1. This CDR3 has 18 amino acids. CDR1 MRHNA and CDR2 SNTAGT come from the germline V gene. CDR3 sequence (DNA): TGTGCCGGCAGTTACAGGGGTGGGACAGGGGAGGGCAATCAGCCCCAGCATTTT. Its protein product is CAGSYRGGTGEGNQPQHF.

Many counts were recorded for this clonotype. The chain is built from TRBV6-1 and TRBJ2-5, with D perhaps matching TRBD2 (5 bases). Trimming removed 6 bases at V and 0 bases at J, with 14 bases between. The CDR3 consists of 15 residues. The germline V gene encodes CDR1 MNHNS and CDR2 SASEGT. The CDR3 DNA reads TGTGCCAGCAGCGATCCAGACTACTACCAAGAGACCCAGTACTTC. It specifies CASSDPDYYQETQYF.

The table lists this clonotype with many counts. This sequence joins TRBV12-5 and TRBJ2-7, with D perhaps TRBD1 (5 bases). V shed 6 bases and J shed 3 bases, with 27 bases lying between them. The CDR3 loop spans 18 amino acids. CDR1 is LGHNT and CDR2 is FRNRAP in the germline V gene. CDR3 sequence (DNA): TGTGCTAGTGGCAAAACTAAACTCTTTGGCAGGGCCATCTACGAGCAGTACTTC. It is translated as CASGKTKLFGRAIYEQYF.

This clonotype was seen a few times. The rearrangement joins TRBV25-1 to TRBJ1-2; D gene uncertain. Trimming stripped 3 bases from V and 3 bases from J, with 11 bases between. The germline CDR1 and CDR2 sequences are MGHDK and SYGVNS. This CDR3 is built from 14 residues. The CDR3 is CASSEWGGDYGYTF. In nucleotides, the CDR3 is TGTGCCAGCAGTGAGTGGGGAGGTGACTATGGCTACACCTTC.

This clonotype was seen ten or more times. The CDR3 DNA is TGTGCCAGCAGTGCCAAGACAGGGAGGGGGGCCAAAAACATTCAGTACTTC. Amino acid sequence: CASSAKTGRGAKNIQYF. The chain uses TRBV12-3 or TRBV12-4 and TRBJ2-4; D is tentatively TRBD1 or TRBD2 (7 bases each). The CDR3 has 17 amino acids. Between the trimmed V and J ends, which lost 5 bases and 1 base, there was a span of 18 bases.

This clonotype was recorded many times. CDR3 DNA: TGTGCCAGCAACGTCGGGACTAGCCCCGGGGAGCTGTTTTTT. Encoded protein: CASNVGTSPGELFF. The V gene is TRBV2, the J gene TRBJ2-2; 9 bases agree with TRBD2. This CDR3 is 14 amino acids long. V was clipped by 7 bases and J by 6 bases; unmatched bases: 6. Germline lookup yields CDR1 SNHLY and CDR2 FYNNEI.

The sample holds many counts of this clonotype. The V and J genes are TRBV27 and TRBJ2-1; D is unclear. The CDR3 runs 11 residues. The V and J ends lost 6 bases and 5 bases respectively, with 5 bases between them. Germline V CDR1 and CDR2: MNHEY, SMNVEV (reference sequence). DNA of the CDR3: TGTGCCAGCAGCCTGAACAATGAGCAGTTCTTC. Its translation is CASSLNNEQFF.

A word on this clonotype: A much more abundant neighbour one base away suggests this may be a read error. This chain joins TRBV5-8 and TRBJ2-7; 7 bases are a match to TRBD2. With V trimmed by 3 bases and J by 3 bases, 6 bases remained unmatched. Germline loops: CDR1 SGHTS, CDR2 YDEGEE. The CDR3 consists of 14 residues. CDR3 region: CASSWGEGFYEQYF. The CDR3 coding sequence is TGTGCCAGCAGCTGGGGGGAGGGATTCTACGAGCAGTACTTC.

The sample holds many counts of this clonotype. The V gene is TRBV4-1, the J gene TRBJ1-5; 10 bases map to TRBD1. The trim removed 2 bases at V and 4 bases at J, leaving 2 bases unmatched. The germline V gene has CDR1 MGHRA and CDR2 YSYEKL. This CDR3 is built from 15 residues. Here the CDR3 DNA reads TGCGCCAGCAGCCAAAGGACAGGGGGTAATCAGCCCCAGCATTTT. It encodes CASSQRTGGNQPQHF.

This clonotype was observed at least ten times. The chain employs TRBV4-1 and TRBJ1-1, with 7 positions matching TRBD1. The CDR3 length is 15 residues. V was pared by 5 bases and J by 5 bases, with 11 bases of the junction left unmatched. The germline V gene encodes CDR1 MGHRA and CDR2 YSYEKL. CDR3 protein: CASSVPPGQRTEAFF. In nucleotides, the CDR3 is TGCGCCAGCAGCGTACCTCCGGGACAGAGGACTGAAGCTTTCTTT.

This clonotype was observed at least ten times. The chain has TRBV7-6 and TRBJ1-2, with D unclear. Trimming took 1 base from V and 6 from J, leaving 15 bases between them. The germline V gene has CDR1 SGHVS and CDR2 FNYEAQ. The CDR3 extends over 15 amino acids. As DNA, the CDR3 is TGTGCCAGCAGCTTAGATGCGACAACGCCCGATGGCTACACCTTC. Translating gives CASSLDATTPDGYTF.

The chain employs TRBV19 and TRBJ2-2; TRBD1 or TRBD2 may be the D gene (5 bases each). The CDR3 loop spans 14 amino acids. Germline CDR1 reads LNHDA; CDR2 reads SQIVND (reference sequence). The V end lost 6 bases, the J end lost 0 bases, and 8 bases lay between the germline ends. The CDR3 bases are TGTGCCAGTAGAGGGACCGCGAACACCGGGGAGCTGTTTTTT. It is translated as CASRGTANTGELFF.

Many counts were recorded for this clonotype. The chain carries TRBV5-1 and TRBJ2-3, with unresolved D. Germline V gene data show CDR1 as SGHRS and CDR2 as YFSETQ. V was pared by 4 bases and J by 0 bases, with 12 bases between. This CDR3 is 15 amino acids long. The CDR3 protein is CASSNSTSSTDTQYF. In DNA form, the CDR3 reads TGCGCCAGCAGCAATAGCACATCTAGCACAGATACGCAGTATTTT.

This clonotype was recorded many times. The chain couples TRBV7-2 to TRBJ2-7; 8 nucleotides line up with TRBD1. Trimming removed 4 bases from V and 7 bases from J; junction bases left unmatched: 9. Germline-derived CDR1 and CDR2 are SGHTA and FQGNSA. The CDR3 runs to 14 residues. CDR3 nucleotides: TGTGCCAGCAGCTCCGGACAGGGCCGTCATGAGCAGTACTTC. Its protein is CASSSGQGRHEQYF.

This clonotype was detected ten times or more. The V and J genes are TRBV7-2 and TRBJ2-3, with 11 bases matching TRBD2. From germline, CDR1 is SGHTA and CDR2 FQGNSA. The CDR3 runs 16 residues. The V and J ends lost 3 bases and 2 bases, in that order; junction bases with no gene match: 4. The CDR3 nucleotides read TGTGCCAGCAGCTTTTTAGCGGGAGGGTACACAGATACGCAGTATTTT. It specifies CASSFLAGGYTDTQYF.

This clonotype was detected many times. The rearrangement links TRBV10-3 to TRBJ2-1; possible D gene TRBD2, 5 bases. There are 12 residues in the CDR3. The germline CDR1 and CDR2 sequences are ENHRY and SYGVKD. V lost 5 bases and J 7 bases, leaving 9 bases between the germline ends. CDR3 coding DNA: TGTGCCATCAGTACTAGAAAAAATGAGCAGTTCTTC. Amino acids: CAISTRKNEQFF.

Of note for this clonotype: A much larger clonotype is one base distant, so this may be a read error. The V and J genes are TRBV6-9 and TRBJ1-2; D unresolved. The germline V and J ends were trimmed by 3 bases and 0 bases, with 14 bases remaining between them. CDR1 MNHGY and CDR2 SVAAGI come from the germline V gene. CDR3 length: 16 amino acids. This CDR3 reads CASSYPTRLANYGYTF. The CDR3 DNA follows: TGTGCCAGCAGTTACCCGACTCGGCTAGCTAACTATGGCTACACCTTC.

This clonotype was seen a handful of times. The chain uses TRBV10-3 and TRBJ2-7; TRBD1 matches 7 bases. CDR1 is ENHRY and CDR2 is SYGVKD in the germline V gene. V lost 9 bases to trimming and J lost 2 bases; unmatched junction nucleotides: 4. This CDR3 spans 12 amino acids. The CDR3: CAIGTDTYEQYF. Here the CDR3 DNA reads TGTGCCATAGGGACAGACACCTACGAGCAGTACTTC.

V is TRBV27 and J is TRBJ2-1; 10 bases fit TRBD2. The J segment lost 6 bases and the V segment lost 6 bases, leaving 8 bases of the junction unmatched. This CDR3 is built from 15 residues. Germline CDR1 is MNHEY and CDR2 is SMNVEV (reference sequence). The CDR3, as DNA: TGTGCCAGCAGGCTAGCGGGGGAAATTATCAATGAGCAGTTCTTC. Translated: CASRLAGEIINEQFF.

This clonotype was seen repeatedly, ten times or more. This sequence joins TRBV29-1 and TRBJ1-1, with 7 bases fitting TRBD1. There are 14 residues in the CDR3. V dropped 4 bases and J dropped 0; count of bases not matched to a gene: 5. CDR1 is SQVTM and CDR2 is ANQGSEA in the germline V gene. CDR3 DNA: TGCAGCGTTGTAGAGACAGGGCTGAACACTGAAGCTTTCTTT. The encoded protein is CSVVETGLNTEAFF.

The sample holds many counts of this clonotype. The gene calls are TRBV15 and TRBJ2-3; 10 bases match TRBD2. V lost 0 bases to trimming and J lost 2 bases; unmatched junction nucleotides: 5. This CDR3 is built from 17 residues. Germline CDR1 and CDR2: LNHNV and YYDKDF (reference sequence). The DNA for the CDR3 is TGTGCCACCAGCAGAGAAGTCCTAGCGGGGGCCACAGATACGCAGTATTTT. Translated, it gives CATSREVLAGATDTQYF.

This clonotype was seen repeatedly, ten times or more. The genes are TRBV3-1 and TRBJ2-3; D gene ambiguous. CDR1 and CDR2 (germline): LGHDT, YNNKEL (reference sequence). V lost 0 bases to trimming and J lost 3 bases, with 10 bases between them. This CDR3 is 15 amino acids long. The CDR3: CASSQDGRTTDTQYF. CDR3 nucleotides: TGTGCCAGCAGCCAAGATGGCAGGACGACAGATACGCAGTATTTT.

This clonotype was seen a handful of times. The chain carries TRBV7-2 and TRBJ1-5, with 9 bases that match TRBD1. The germline CDR1 and CDR2 sequences are SGHTA and FQGNSA. The CDR3 has 16 amino acids. V lost 2 bases, J lost 9 bases, and 11 bases stayed unmatched. In DNA form, the CDR3 reads TGTGCCAGCAGCTTACGGACAGGGGACTCAAATACGCCCCAGCATTTT. As protein: CASSLRTGDSNTPQHF.

The V gene is TRBV12-3 or TRBV12-4, the J gene TRBJ1-5; 12 bases match TRBD1. The CDR3 loop spans 14 amino acids. Unmatched junction bases numbered 7, after V lost 10 bases and J lost 6 bases. Written as DNA, the CDR3 is TGTGCCATCCCCCGGGACAGGGGGCTTCAGCCCCAGCATTTT. Translated: CAIPRDRGLQPQHF.